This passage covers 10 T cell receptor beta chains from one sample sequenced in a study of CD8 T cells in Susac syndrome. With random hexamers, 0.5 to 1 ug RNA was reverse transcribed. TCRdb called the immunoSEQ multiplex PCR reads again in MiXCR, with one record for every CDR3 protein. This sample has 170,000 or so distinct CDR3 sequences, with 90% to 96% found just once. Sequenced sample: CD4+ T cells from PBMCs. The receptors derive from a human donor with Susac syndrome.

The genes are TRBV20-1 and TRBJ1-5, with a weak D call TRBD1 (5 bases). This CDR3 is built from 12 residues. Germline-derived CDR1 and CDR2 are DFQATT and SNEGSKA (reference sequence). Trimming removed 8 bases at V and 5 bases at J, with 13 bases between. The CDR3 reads CSFRDGDQPQHF. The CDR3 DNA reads TGCAGTTTTCGGGACGGTGATCAGCCCCAGCATTTT.

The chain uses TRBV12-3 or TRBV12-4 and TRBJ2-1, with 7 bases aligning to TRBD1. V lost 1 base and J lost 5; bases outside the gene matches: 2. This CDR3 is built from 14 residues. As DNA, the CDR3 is TGTGCCAGCAGTTTAGGGACAGGTAACAATGAGCAGTTCTTC. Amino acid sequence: CASSLGTGNNEQFF.

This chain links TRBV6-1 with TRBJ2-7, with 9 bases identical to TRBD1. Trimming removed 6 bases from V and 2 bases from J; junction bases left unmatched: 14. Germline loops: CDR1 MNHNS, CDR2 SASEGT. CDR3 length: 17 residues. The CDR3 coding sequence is TGTGCCAGCAGCGAACTCGCCGGACAGGGGCGTACCTACGAGCAGTACTTC. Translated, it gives CASSELAGQGRTYEQYF.

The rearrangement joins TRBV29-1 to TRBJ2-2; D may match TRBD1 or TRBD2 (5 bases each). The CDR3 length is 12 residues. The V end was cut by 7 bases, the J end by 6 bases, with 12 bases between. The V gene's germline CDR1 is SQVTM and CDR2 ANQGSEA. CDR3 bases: TGCAGCGCCGGGCCGGGGCCCGGGGAGCTGTTTTTT. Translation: CSAGPGPGELFF.

In DNA form, the CDR3 reads TGCGCCAGCAGCCCCTCAGACCGTCTAGCGGGAGCAGATACGCAGTATTTT. Encoded protein: CASSPSDRLAGADTQYF. J is TRBJ2-3 and V is TRBV4-1, with 10 positions matching TRBD2. This CDR3 region has 17 residues. CDR1 and CDR2 (germline): MGHRA, YSYEKL. V lost 4 bases, J lost 4 bases, and 11 bases stayed unmatched.

CDR3 amino acids: CSVGGALYGYTF. In DNA form, the CDR3 reads TGCAGCGTTGGCGGGGCCCTATATGGCTACACCTTC. V usage is TRBV29-1 and J usage is TRBJ1-2; the D gene is possibly TRBD1 (5 bases). This CDR3 region has 12 residues. V lost 4 bases and J 5 bases, leaving 11 bases between the germline ends. CDR1 is SQVTM and CDR2 is ANQGSEA in the germline V gene. Together with reference TRBV29-1 and TRBJ1-2, the CDR3 gives the full variable domain: SAVISQKPSRDICQRGTSLTIQCQVDSQVTMMFWYRQQPGQSLTLIATANQGSEATYESGFVIDKFPISRPNLTFSTLTVSNMSPEDSSIYLCSVGGALYGYTFGSGTRLTVV.

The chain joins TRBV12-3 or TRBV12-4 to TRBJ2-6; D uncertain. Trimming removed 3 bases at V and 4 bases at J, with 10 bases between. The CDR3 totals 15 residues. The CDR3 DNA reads TGTGCCAGCAGTTTTTGGGGTTTCGGGGCCAACGTCCTGACTTTC. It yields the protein CASSFWGFGANVLTF.

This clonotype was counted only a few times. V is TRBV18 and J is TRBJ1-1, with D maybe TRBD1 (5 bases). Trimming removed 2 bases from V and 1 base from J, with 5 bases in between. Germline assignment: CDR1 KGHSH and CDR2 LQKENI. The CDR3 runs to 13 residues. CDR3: CASSPTGNTEAFF. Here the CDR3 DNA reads TGTGCCAGCTCACCAACAGGGAACACTGAAGCTTTCTTT.

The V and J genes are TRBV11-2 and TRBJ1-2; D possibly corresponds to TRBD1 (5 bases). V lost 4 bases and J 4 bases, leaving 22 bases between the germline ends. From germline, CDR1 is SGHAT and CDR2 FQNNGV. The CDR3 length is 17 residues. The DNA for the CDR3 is TGTGCCAGCAGCTCTCGTGCCGAGGGGAGAACGGCCTATGGCTACACCTTC. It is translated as CASSSRAEGRTAYGYTF.

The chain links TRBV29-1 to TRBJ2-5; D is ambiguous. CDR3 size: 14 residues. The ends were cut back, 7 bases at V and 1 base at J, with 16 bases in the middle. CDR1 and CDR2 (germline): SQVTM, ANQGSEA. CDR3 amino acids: CSAAWTPSQETQYF. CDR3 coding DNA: TGCAGCGCCGCCTGGACCCCAAGCCAAGAGACCCAGTACTTC.